The rows below give T cell receptor beta chains drawn from one sample of a study of shared clonotypes between healthy human individuals. Some clones are missing from TCRdb's copy, which holds only in-frame ones; the method was immunoSEQ multiplex PCR. The table shows hundreds of thousands of clones, with 75% to 85% occurring only once. Sample: PBMCs. These receptors were taken from a woman in her forties in good health. Some clones in this sample may be carry-over from other donors' samples. Each CDR3 is given with its conserved first and last residue. The D gene is left open where the match is weak. Clone size is stated in some rows and not others, as once, few, many or a class when expanded.

>TRBD2|17|NA|TRBV28|TRBJ2-4
TGTGCCAGCAGTTTATTTAGGGCTAGCGGGAGTCGAAACATTCAGTACTTC
CASSLFRASGSRNIQYF
>TRBD1|15|NA|TRBV4-2|TRBJ1-2
TGTGCCAGCAGCCAAGATACGGGGACAGACTATGGCTACACCTTC
CASSQDTGTDYGYTF
>NA|12|NA|TRBV4-2|TRBJ1-1
TGTGCCAGCAGCCACCAACAGGGTGAAGCTTTCTTT
CASSHQQGEAFF
>NA|16|NA|TRBV11-3|TRBJ2-2
TGTGCCAGCAGCCTGGACAGCGACCTTAACACCGGGGAGCTGTTTTTT
CASSLDSDLNTGELFF
>TRBD1|15|NA|TRBV7-8|TRBJ1-5
TGTGCCAGCAGCTTATGGCAGGGGGTAGGTCAGCCCCAGCATTTT
CASSLWQGVGQPQHF
>NA|12|many|TRBV7-2|TRBJ1-2
TGTGCCAGCAGCTTACGAGGCTTGGGCTACACCTTC
CASSLRGLGYTF
>NA|12|NA|TRBV7-3|TRBJ1-4
TGTGCCAGAGACAGTACAGGGGAAAAACTGTTTTTT
CARDSTGEKLFF
>TRBD2|16|NA|TRBV7-8|TRBJ2-7
TGTGCCAGCAGCCTCTCGGCGTCTAGCGGGAGATACGAGCAGTACTTC
CASSLSASSGRYEQYF
>NA|14|NA|TRBV28|TRBJ1-4
TGTGCCAGCAGTGCCGCCACTCTCGGGGAAAAACTGTTTTTT
CASSAATLGEKLFF
>NA|16|NA|TRBV5-1|TRBJ2-7
TGCGCCAGCAGCCACCCGAGGCCGACTCCATCCTACGAGCAGTACTTC
CASSHPRPTPSYEQYF
>NA|13|NA|TRBV5-1|TRBJ1-2
TGCGCCAGCAGCATTATAGAGAACTATGGCTACACCTTC
CASSIIENYGYTF
>TRBD1|15|once|TRBV7-2|TRBJ1-2
TGTGCCAGCAGCTTAGAACTGGGACAGCACTATGGCTACACCTTC
CASSLELGQHYGYTF
>NA|10|NA|TRBV28|TRBJ1-1
TGTGGGGCAGGGGCTTTTGAAGCTTTCTTT
CGAGAFEAFF
>NA|14|NA|TRBV5-1|TRBJ2-1
TGCGCCAGCAGCTTGAGACTATCAGGCAATGAGCAGTTCTTC
CASSLRLSGNEQFF
>NA|14|NA|TRBV30|TRBJ1-3
TGTGCCTGCATTCAAGGGGACTCTGGAAACACCATATATTTT
CACIQGDSGNTIYF
>NA|15|few|TRBV5-1|TRBJ2-3
TGCGCCAGCAGACTAGCCTCGGAAAGGGGAGATACGCAGTATTTT
CASRLASERGDTQYF
>NA|14|few|TRBV27|TRBJ2-1
TGTGCCAGCAGTTTTAGGGCCGAGAGCAATGAGCAGTTCTTC
CASSFRAESNEQFF
>NA|13|NA|TRBV2|TRBJ1-3
TGTGCCAGCAGGGTGGGGCCCGGAAACACCATATATTTT
CASRVGPGNTIYF
>TRBD1|15|NA|TRBV18|TRBJ2-1
TGTGCCAGCTCACCAGGGACAGGGATGACCAATGAGCAGTTCTTC
CASSPGTGMTNEQFF
>TRBD1|16|many|TRBV27|TRBJ2-5
TGTGCCAGCAGTCCCGGGACAGGGATAGGGCAAGAGACCCAGTACTTC
CASSPGTGIGQETQYF
>NA|17|NA|TRBV28|TRBJ2-4
TGTGCCAGCAGTTTATTTCAGGGCCAACTAGCCAAAAACATTCAGTACTTC
CASSLFQGQLAKNIQYF
>TRBD2|14|NA|TRBV5-1|TRBJ2-7
TGCGCCAGCAGCTTGGATCTAGCGGGAGACGAGCAGTACTTC
CASSLDLAGDEQYF
>NA|14|few|TRBV19|TRBJ1-1
TGTGCCAGTAGTGGGATCGGGGCAAACACTGAAGCTTTCTTT
CASSGIGANTEAFF
>TRBD1|14|NA|TRBV6-6|TRBJ2-7
TGTGCCAGCAGTTACAGGGACAGGGTAGACGAGCAGTACTTC
CASSYRDRVDEQYF
>TRBD1|14|once|TRBV5-8|TRBJ2-1
TGTGCCAGCAGCCCTGACAGGGTTGGCAATGAGCAGTTCTTC
CASSPDRVGNEQFF
>TRBD1|15|NA|TRBV19|TRBJ2-3
TGTGCCAGTACCTCACCGGGACAGGGGTCAGATACGCAGTATTTT
CASTSPGQGSDTQYF
>NA|13|NA|TRBV7-8|TRBJ2-1
TGTGCCAGCAGACGAGAAGCTTTGGATGAGCAGTTCTTC
CASRREALDEQFF
>NA|11|NA|TRBV19|TRBJ2-1
TGTGCCAGTAGTATAGGCAATGAGCAGTTCTTC
CASSIGNEQFF
>TRBD2|14|NA|TRBV7-2|TRBJ2-7
TGTGCCAGCAGCTTTCCGGGACTAGCCTACGAGCAGTACTTC
CASSFPGLAYEQYF
>NA|12|NA|TRBV30|TRBJ1-1
TGTGCCTGGAGTGTATTTGAGACTGAAGCTTTCTTT
CAWSVFETEAFF
>NA|11|NA|TRBV25-1|TRBJ2-5
TGTGCCAGCAGTGCCCTAGAGACCCAGTACTTC
CASSALETQYF
>NA|14|NA|TRBV28|TRBJ2-4
TGTGCCAGCAGTCCCCAACACGGGGCAGCGATTCAGTACTTC
CASSPQHGAAIQYF
>TRBD2|15|few|TRBV27|TRBJ2-7
TGTGCCAGCAGGGGAACTAGCGGATACTCCTACGAGCAGTACTTC
CASRGTSGYSYEQYF
>TRBD1|16|many|TRBV9|TRBJ2-1
TGTGCCAGCAGCTCCTCCGGGACAGGGATTTACAATGAGCAGTTCTTC
CASSSSGTGIYNEQFF
>NA|15|NA|TRBV27|TRBJ1-3
TGTGCCAGCAGTAACTCAGGGGCCTCTGGAAACACCATATATTTT
CASSNSGASGNTIYF
>TRBD1|14|NA|TRBV5-1|TRBJ1-1
TGCGCCAGCACAAGACAGGGCCAGAACACTGAAGCTTTCTTT
CASTRQGQNTEAFF
>NA|15|NA|TRBV4-1|TRBJ2-6
TGCGCCAGCAGCCTCTTGGGCGCTGGGGCCAACGTCCTGACTTTC
CASSLLGAGANVLTF
>TRBD1|15|NA|TRBV30|TRBJ2-7
TGTGCCTGGAGTGTATGGGGACAGGCGACCTACGAGCAGTACTTC
CAWSVWGQATYEQYF
>TRBD2|16|NA|TRBV28|TRBJ2-1
TGTGCCAGCAGCCTACTAGCGGGGAGCTCCTACAATGAGCAGTTCTTC
CASSLLAGSSYNEQFF
>TRBD1|13|NA|TRBV5-1|TRBJ2-7
TGCGCCAGCAGCCGCCGAACAGGGGACGAGCAGTACTTC
CASSRRTGDEQYF
>NA|15|NA|TRBV30|TRBJ1-5
TGTGCCTGGAGTCCTGCGGGGGGGAGCAATCAGCCCCAGCATTTT
CAWSPAGGSNQPQHF
>TRBD2|16|NA|TRBV28|TRBJ2-2
TGTGCCAGCAGTCAACTAGCGGGAGTGGAAACCGGGGAGCTGTTTTTT
CASSQLAGVETGELFF
>NA|9|few|TRBV27|TRBJ2-5
TGTGCCAACCAAGAGACCCAGTACTTC
CANQETQYF
>TRBD2|14|once|TRBV28|TRBJ2-1
TGTGCCAGCGCGCCGGGGAGGGCTCACAATGAGCAGTTCTTC
CASAPGRAHNEQFF
>NA|17|NA|TRBV19|TRBJ1-2
TGTGCCAGTAGCTCATTAGGCGGGGGCCCCACTAACTATGGCTACACCTTC
CASSSLGGGPTNYGYTF
>NA|14|NA|TRBV14|TRBJ2-3
TGTGCCAGCAGCCAGGGGAATAGCCCAGATACGCAGTATTTT
CASSQGNSPDTQYF
>NA|18|NA|TRBV2|TRBJ1-4
TGTGCCAGCAGTGAGGCCCCGACAGTTAGTGCAACTAATGAAAAACTGTTTTTT
CASSEAPTVSATNEKLFF
>NA|13|NA|TRBV7-6|TRBJ2-7
TGTGCCAGCAACTTAGACAGTAACTACGAGCAGTACTTC
CASNLDSNYEQYF
>TRBD2|14|NA|TRBV10-3|TRBJ2-7
TGTGCCATCACCGAGGGACTAGCGGATTACGAGCAGTACTTC
CAITEGLADYEQYF
>NA|15|few|TRBV4-2|TRBJ2-7
TGTGCCAGCAGCCAAGACATAGGGGCCTCCTACGAGCAGTACTTC
CASSQDIGASYEQYF
>NA|17|NA|TRBV28|TRBJ2-3
TGTGCCAGCAGTTTTCTCAGCTCTCTTCTCTCCACAGATACGCAGTATTTT
CASSFLSSLLSTDTQYF